These T cell receptor beta chains were read from a single sample in a study of shared clonotypes between healthy human individuals. Profiling relied on immunoSEQ multiplex PCR, and the TCRdb table lists in-frame clones only, not all of them. The table records roughly 2.1 million clones, more than 85% of them present only once. Sequencing was performed on naive CD8+ T cells from PBMCs. These receptors were obtained from a man between 18 and 29 years old in good health. Some clones in this sample may be carry-over from other donors' samples. Each CDR3 is given with its conserved first and last residue. D genes are given only for firm matches. Part of the rows lack a size; the others show once, few, many or a class for expanded clones.

TRBJ2-6 | TRBD1 | NA | TRBV9 | CASSFRDSSGANVLTF | TGTGCCAGCAGCTTCCGGGACAGCTCTGGGGCCAACGTCCTGACTTTC
TRBJ1-4 | TRBD1 | NA | TRBV19 | CASSTGTGVEKLFF | TGTGCCAGTAGTACCGGGACAGGGGTTGAAAAACTGTTTTTT
TRBJ1-1 | NA | NA | TRBV7-9 | CASAYGDMNTEAFF | TGTGCCAGCGCCTACGGGGATATGAACACTGAAGCTTTCTTT
TRBJ2-2 | NA | NA | TRBV19 | CASSRDAGGAGELFF | TGTGCCAGTAGCAGGGACGCCGGCGGGGCCGGGGAGCTGTTTTTT
TRBJ2-3 | NA | NA | TRBV7-9 | CASTTGGGADTQYF | TGTGCCAGCACCACAGGTGGGGGAGCAGATACGCAGTATTTT
TRBJ2-1 | NA | NA | TRBV28 | CASSFQVYNEQFF | TGTGCCAGCAGTTTTCAGGTTTACAATGAGCAGTTCTTC
TRBJ1-1 | NA | few | TRBV7-9 | CASSPAMDTEAFF | TGTGCCAGCAGCCCCGCCATGGACACTGAAGCTTTCTTT
TRBJ2-5 | TRBD1 | NA | TRBV27 | CASRGQSQETQYF | TGTGCCAGCCGGGGACAGAGCCAAGAGACCCAGTACTTC
TRBJ2-1 | TRBD2 | NA | TRBV2 | CASTSESGRFYNEQFF | TGTGCCAGCACCAGTGAGAGCGGGAGGTTCTACAATGAGCAGTTCTTC
TRBJ2-7 | NA | NA | TRBV19 | CASKPGRGGYEQYF | TGTGCCAGTAAACCGGGACGTGGCGGCTACGAGCAGTACTTC
TRBJ2-1 | NA | NA | TRBV10-2 | CASSESTGTPSYNEQFF | TGCGCCAGCAGTGAGTCGACAGGGACTCCCTCCTACAATGAGCAGTTCTTC
TRBJ2-1 | TRBD2 | once | TRBV28 | CASSLGLAGVYNEQFF | TGTGCCAGCAGTTTAGGACTAGCGGGAGTCTACAATGAGCAGTTCTTC
TRBJ2-7 | NA | NA | TRBV7-9 | CASRSRDAYEQYF | TGTGCCAGCAGATCCCGGGACGCCTACGAGCAGTACTTC
TRBJ2-7 | TRBD2 | NA | TRBV15 | CATSIGLAGGGYEQYF | TGTGCCACCAGCATCGGACTAGCGGGAGGGGGCTACGAGCAGTACTTC
TRBJ2-7 | TRBD2 | NA | TRBV4-1 | CASSSYLAGAYEQYF | TGCGCCAGCAGCTCTTACCTAGCGGGAGCTTACGAGCAGTACTTC
TRBJ2-1 | TRBD2 | NA | TRBV10-3 | CAIAGGPYNEQFF | TGTGCCATCGCGGGAGGCCCCTACAATGAGCAGTTCTTC
TRBJ2-3 | NA | NA | TRBV9 | CASSVGGWDTQYF | TGTGCCAGCAGCGTAGGCGGGTGGGATACGCAGTATTTT
TRBJ1-2 | NA | NA | TRBV28 | CASSLSSSGAGYTF | TGTGCCAGCAGTTTATCATCGTCGGGGGCCGGCTACACCTTC
TRBJ1-5 | NA | NA | TRBV27 | CASSLRGPGQPQHF | TGTGCCAGCAGTTTGAGGGGTCCCGGTCAGCCCCAGCATTTT
TRBJ2-7 | NA | NA | TRBV14 | CASRDTGSYEQYF | TGTGCCAGCCGGGACACGGGATCCTACGAGCAGTACTTC
TRBJ2-7 | TRBD1 | NA | TRBV7-9 | CASSPPGTGYEQYF | TGTGCCAGCAGCCCCCCCGGGACAGGCTACGAGCAGTACTTC
TRBJ2-7 | TRBD2 | NA | TRBV9 | CASSSGRASGYYEQYF | TGTGCCAGCAGCTCCGGGAGGGCTAGCGGGTACTACGAGCAGTACTTC
TRBJ2-1 | NA | NA | TRBV19 | CASSIKGGEQFF | TGTGCCAGTAGTATAAAGGGAGGTGAGCAGTTCTTC
TRBJ2-1 | NA | NA | TRBV7-9 | CASSLALHEQFF | TGTGCCAGCAGCTTAGCGTTACACGAGCAGTTCTTC
TRBJ2-1 | NA | NA | TRBV27 | CASSSGATGQFF | TGTGCCAGCAGTTCCGGGGCCACCGGGCAGTTCTTC
TRBJ2-2 | TRBD1 | once | TRBV4-3 | CASSRTADRGLTNPGELFF | TGCGCCAGCAGTCGTACTGCCGACAGGGGGCTGACTAACCCCGGGGAGCTGTTTTTT
TRBJ2-1 | TRBD1 | NA | TRBV4-1 | CASSQSGTGINEQFF | TGCGCCAGCAGCCAATCCGGGACAGGGATCAATGAGCAGTTCTTC
TRBJ2-3 | NA | NA | TRBV7-8 | CASSPYPGGQVDTQYF | TGTGCCAGCAGCCCATACCCCGGGGGCCAAGTAGATACGCAGTATTTT